This note documents a single T cell receptor beta chain sequence. The antigen this receptor binds is unknown. No base-level quality is on record; no much larger clone is a single base apart. A fixed 350 ng of DNA was loaded for every bulk PBMC sample. TCR beta CDR3 sequences were amplified from genomic DNA with the immunoSEQ TCRb Assay kit following manufacturer instructions. The KAPA Library Quantification Kit for Illumina platforms was used to quantify the pooled libraries by qPCR. Sequencing of the pooled libraries was done on an Illumina NextSeq 500, with clustering at roughly 0.6-1.2 pM. The study's own analysis went as follows. TCR data were analyzed with immunoSEQ ANALYZER and the R LymphoSeq package. A rearrangement efficiency score was calculated as productive divided by the sum of productive and non-productive CDR3 sequences. Clonality was measured with the Gini coefficient and diversity with the Renyi index at alpha=1, compared pairwise between timepoints within each patient. Clonal relatedness used an edit distance of 3, and repertoire similarity used the Bhattacharyya coefficient, both computed in LymphoSeq. Linear discriminant analysis on week-3 changes in clonality and diversity was built with the R MASS and caret packages to classify response. Entries here come from immuneACCESS through TCRdb and include only in-frame sequences with V and J called. Some clones fail to appear in such tables; in the studies checked, an unresolved V gene covers under half of the shortfall, and the cause of the remainder is unknown. That table gives V, J and clone size, and the DNA gave D and trimming. This sample gives over 3,500 clones in total; approximately 81% of them show up just once. Clones ranked in the top ten supply more than 11% of the sample.

The CDR3 sequence holds 13 residues, the cysteine and phenylalanine included. CDR3 DNA is the only sequence kept; it has 39 bases, read in frame from the first base. Looking up the germline V gene (reference sequence) yields CDR1 MNHEY and CDR2 SMNVEV. At the junction V is shortened by 2 bases and J by 7 bases, with 11 bases in between. This specimen comes from a study of blood T cell dynamics during melanoma immunotherapy (dated by TCRdb to about 2020). About the full investigation: All patients had metastatic melanoma and were given first-line pembrolizumab or nivolumab plus ipilimumab as standard of care in the United Kingdom. To find early correlates of response, the study profiled the peripheral T cell receptor repertoires of patients with metastatic melanoma both before and after one cycle of checkpoint inhibitor therapy. The training cohort consisted of consecutive patients, while an additional independent group of patients from the same centre was pooled to form an external validation set.

The intended sense of this specimen's time point label: pre-treatment baseline. Blood samples were taken before treatment (T0) and at week 3 (W3), following the first cycle of checkpoint blockade. Except for two patients with rapid clinical progression, response was assessed 12 weeks after the first infusion by RECIST 1.1; disease control meant complete response, partial response or stable disease. Patients were not eligible if they had prior systemic cancer treatment, concomitant immunosuppressant therapy or synchronous other active malignancies. Bulk PBMC and plasma cell-free DNA were both sequenced for TCR beta so that circulating cells and T cell turnover could be tracked. Lymphoprep and SepMate tubes were used to isolate PBMC from blood, and red cell lysis was then performed. QIAamp DNA Blood Mini kits were used to extract DNA from both PBMC and sorted T cell subsets. The paper's findings and limits, for the study overall: The study could not determine whether the T cell clones driving repertoire changes were melanoma-specific or reflected general immune activation. Patients who later achieved disease control showed a bifurcated PBMC repertoire reorganization at W3, with increased clonality or increased diversity, unlike progressors. The relatively small sample size was acknowledged as something that could potentially limit how far the results can be generalized.

The sequenced sample was blood, obtained from a patient treated with checkpoint blockade. This receptor was obtained from a human donor with melanoma. Rearrangement joined TRBV27 to TRBJ1-1; TRBD1 is a weak D gene call, 6 bases matching. The DNA reads TGTGCCAGCAGTTTAAGAAGGACAGTTGAAGCTTTCTTT. Its product reads: CASSLRRTVEAFF.